This TCR beta chain appears in the sequencing data of a study of blood T cell repertoires in COVID-19. Unmatched junction bases numbered 15, after V lost 3 bases and J lost 5 bases. The CDR3 covers 17 residues. Germline loops: CDR1 SNHLY, CDR2 FYNNEI. Using immunoSEQ multiplex PCR, the repertoire was profiled, and TCRdb retains in-frame clones only, with some absent. The repertoire holds roughly 150,000 clones, approximately 84% seen once, with about 5% in the top ten. The rearrangement joins TRBV2 to TRBJ2-7; TRBD1 matches at 8 bases. The sample comprised PBMCs or T cells enriched from blood (not recorded which). The TCR originated in a woman between 35 and 50 years old with acute COVID-19. The CDR3: CASSDHLRQGAGDEQYF. The CDR3 nucleotides read TGTGCCAGCAGTGATCACCTCCGGCAGGGGGCAGGCGACGAGCAGTACTTC. The full variable domain, rest sourced from reference TRBV2 and TRBJ2-7, is EPEVTQTPSHQVTQMGQEVILRCVPISNHLYFYWYRQILGQKVEFLVSFYNNEISEKSEIFDDQFSVERPDGSNFTLKIRSTKLEDSAMYFCASSDHLRQGAGDEQYFGPGTRLTVT.